Each of the 10 T cell receptor beta chains below was sequenced from the same sample in a study of neurological immune-mediated disorders (dated by TCRdb to the late 2010s). The receptor library was made with 5' RACE. Sequencing was performed on an Illumina HiSeq 2500. TCRdb ran its own pipeline on the public reads, namely fastp trimming at Q25 and MiXCR clone calling, and kept in-frame beta chains. Duplicate CDR3 protein sequences are folded into a single record with the most common DNA and genes. The sample table records tens of thousands of distinct CDR3 sequences; around a tenth of these occur just once. The ten largest clonotypes hold around 13% of the sample. The sample's time point label, decoded: longitudinal time-point 2. Material for sequencing was PBMCs. The origin of the receptors is a man aged 25 to 45 in good health.

This clonotype was picked up many times. This chain links TRBV28 with TRBJ2-1, with unresolved D. The CDR3 totals 14 residues. Germline V gene sequence: CDR1 MDHEN, CDR2 SYDVKM. V lost 3 bases, J lost 7 bases, and 13 bases lay in between. The CDR3 reads CASSFGSRRNEQFF. The CDR3 DNA is TGTGCCAGCAGTTTTGGGTCGCGCAGGAATGAGCAGTTCTTC.

This clonotype was recorded at least ten times. The V call is TRBV11-2, the J call TRBJ2-1; TRBD2 is a possible D gene (5 bases). Germline CDR1 SGHAT, CDR2 FQNNGV. This CDR3 comprises 11 residues. The V gene lost 5 bases and the J gene lost 9 bases, with 8 bases spanning the gap. The CDR3, as DNA: TGTGCCAGCAGCCGGACTTCTGAGCAGTTCTTC. Residues: CASSRTSEQFF. Based on the CDR3 plus reference TRBV11-2 and TRBJ2-1, the full variable domain is EAGVAQSPRYKIIEKRQSVAFWCNPISGHATLYWYQQILGQGPKLLIQFQNNGVVDDSQLPKDRFSAERLKGVDSTLKIQPAKLEDSAVYLCASSRTSEQFFGPGTRLTVL.

This clonotype has more than one count but fewer than ten. A single base separates this from a much larger clone, so it may be a read error. The rearrangement links TRBV5-1 to TRBJ2-1, with D tentatively TRBD2 (6 bases). The germline V gene has CDR1 SGHRS and CDR2 YFSETQ. The CDR3 length is 15 residues. CDR3 amino acids: CTSSPGEGPYNEQFF. The CDR3 DNA sequence: TGCACCAGCAGCCCGGGAGAAGGCCCTTACAATGAGCAGTTCTTC.

At least ten counts were recorded for this clonotype. The chain carries TRBV6-1 and TRBJ1-2; D not resolved. Trimming cost V 0 bases and J 7 bases, with 9 bases left between them. This CDR3 spans 13 amino acids. Germline CDR1 reads MNHNS; CDR2 reads SASEGT. The CDR3 DNA is TGTGCCAGCAGTGAAGCGCTTCGGGGTGGCTACACCTTC. This encodes CASSEALRGGYTF.

This clonotype was counted ten times or more. The rearrangement uses TRBV29-1 and TRBJ2-7; 8 nucleotides match TRBD1. V lost 4 bases and J lost 4; bases outside the gene matches: 12. The length of the CDR3 is 15 residues. Germline values: CDR1 SQVTM, CDR2 ANQGSEA. The CDR3 loop reads CSVAGDRGYLYEQYF. DNA for the CDR3: TGCAGCGTTGCCGGCGACAGGGGATACCTATACGAGCAGTACTTC.

In this sample, this clonotype turned up a few times. The chain recombines TRBV20-1 with TRBJ2-2; D is uncertain. Trimming removed 3 bases from V and 1 base from J, with 9 bases in between. Germline V CDR1 and CDR2: DFQATT, SNEGSKA (reference sequence). The CDR3 contains 14 residues. The CDR3 sequence: CSAREYQNTGELFF. Here the CDR3 DNA reads TGCAGTGCTAGGGAGTACCAGAACACCGGGGAGCTGTTTTTT.

This clonotype was detected ten times or more. V and J are TRBV12-3 or TRBV12-4 and TRBJ2-2; D uncertain. The CDR3 covers 14 residues. Trimming cost V 3 bases and J 0 bases, with 5 bases left between them. CDR3 DNA sequence: TGTGCCAGCAGTTTTAGTACGAACACCGGGGAGCTGTTTTTT. Translation: CASSFSTNTGELFF.

This clonotype has at least ten counts. The genes are TRBV5-1 and TRBJ2-5, with D possibly TRBD2 on 5 matching bases. Germline loops: CDR1 SGHRS, CDR2 YFSETQ. V shed 0 bases and J shed 5 bases, with 11 bases lying between them. The CDR3 extends over 14 amino acids. CDR3: CASSLASPGETQYF. DNA for the CDR3: TGCGCCAGCAGCTTGGCCAGCCCGGGGGAGACCCAGTACTTC.

This clonotype is labeled medium-sized. The chain couples TRBV5-1 to TRBJ2-1; 7 nucleotides match TRBD1. The J segment lost 10 bases and the V segment lost 4 bases, leaving 11 bases of the junction unmatched. Germline lookup yields CDR1 SGHRS and CDR2 YFSETQ. There are 14 residues in the CDR3. The CDR3 DNA follows: TGCGCCAGCAGCGTATCCCAAGGGGGCGGGGAGCAGTTCTTC. Translating it yields CASSVSQGGGEQFF.

A remark on this clonotype: This may be a read error, as it is one base from a much larger clone. The chain has TRBV6-6 and TRBJ2-1, with no clear D. This CDR3 spans 14 amino acids. The germline gives CDR1 MNHNY, CDR2 SVGAGI (reference sequence). DNA for the CDR3: TGTGCCAACAGTGCCTACAGCTCCTACAATGAGCAGTTCTTC. The encoded protein is CANSAYSSYNEQFF.